The present entry profiles one T cell receptor beta chain with its context. Its antigen is unknown. The germline CDR1 and CDR2 sequences are MDHEN and SYDVKM. The CDR3 has 12 amino acids. J lost 6 bases, V lost 4 bases, and 3 bases had no gene match. These donors, healthy bone marrow donors, were studied. This entry belongs to a study of cytomegalovirus exposure and HLA in healthy donors. General study results and limits: A missense DCLRE1C variant was associated with V- and J-gene trimming of TCR beta chains in a later analysis, and an independent cohort replicated the association. It was reported that TCR beta sequences correctly inferred the HLA-A and HLA-B alleles for most subjects.

Primers: 60 Vbeta forward and 13 Jbeta reverse. Some clones are missing from TCRdb's copy, which holds only in-frame ones; the method was immunoSEQ multiplex PCR. The sample consists of around 120,000 clones, around four fifths of them appearing once. Sequenced material: PBMCs. The J gene is TRBJ2-7, the V gene TRBV28, with 7 nucleotides matching TRBD1. The sequence was obtained from a man aged 55-75 years in good health and CMV-seropositive. The CDR3 bases are TGTGCCAGCAGTTATCCAGGGGGCGAGCAGTACTTC. Translating it yields CASSYPGGEQYF.